This T cell receptor beta chain was recorded in a study of CD8 T cells in ankylosing spondylitis. General study points: A motif in TCR beta, a set of under ten highly homologous variants, appeared characteristic of ankylosing spondylitis blood.

Concerning this clonotype: Its antigen is currently unknown.

TCRdb re-called the 5' RACE reads with MiXCR, one entry per CDR3 protein. The table has about 90,000 distinct CDR3 sequences, about 8.3% seen once. The CDR3 spans 12 residues. V shed 8 bases and J shed 6 bases, with 12 bases lying between them. From germline, CDR1 is SEHNR and CDR2 FQNEAQ (reference sequence). This sequence originates from a male donor with ankylosing spondylitis. The rearrangement links TRBV7-9 to TRBJ2-3, with D unresolved. The specimen was blood, either unsorted or a sorted T cell fraction (not recorded which). CDR3 protein: CASSPMGDTQYF. CDR3 bases: TGTGCCAGCTCTCCCATGGGTGATACGCAGTATTTT. The full variable domain, its missing parts supplied by reference TRBV7-9 and TRBJ2-3, is DTGVSQNPRHKITKRGQNVTFRCDPISEHNRLYWYRQTLGQGPEFLTYFQNEAQLEKSRLLSDRFSAERPKGSFSTLEIQRTEQGDSAMYLCASSPMGDTQYFGPGTRLTVL.